This entry lists 20 T cell receptor beta chains sequenced from one sample in a study of identical twins. TCRdb recomputed calls from the 5' RACE reads with MiXCR, one row per CDR3 protein. The data hold some 710,000 distinct CDR3 sequences, with 5.5% to 7.5% observed a single time. The source material was naive T cells sorted from blood. These receptors were obtained from a man aged 18 to 35 in good health.

This clonotype was recorded many times. The chain recombines TRBV10-2 with TRBJ1-3; D is ambiguous. The CDR3 loop spans 14 amino acids. Germline CDR1 reads WSHSY; CDR2 reads SAAADI. Trimming took off 2 bases at V and 4 bases at J, with 9 bases between the two ends. CDR3 DNA: TGCGCCAGCAGTGAGCCGACTGTGGGAAACACCATATATTTT. This sequence encodes CASSEPTVGNTIYF.

The chain couples TRBV6-1 to TRBJ2-4; D possibly corresponds to TRBD2 (6 bases). Germline V lookup: CDR1 MNHNS, CDR2 SASEGT. This CDR3 region has 15 residues. V lost 5 bases, J lost 1 base, and 12 bases lay in between. This chain's CDR3 is CASSPEGRAKNIQYF. DNA for the CDR3: TGTGCCAGCAGTCCGGAGGGCCGGGCCAAAAACATTCAGTACTTC.

This clonotype was recorded at least ten times. The chain carries TRBV7-2 and TRBJ2-3, with TRBD2 matching over 8 bases. The germline V gene encodes CDR1 SGHTA and CDR2 FQGNSA. The CDR3 runs to 12 residues. Trimming cost V 2 bases and J 11 bases; bases outside gene matches: 3. CDR3 sequence reads: CASSLSGTRQYF. The CDR3 DNA reads TGTGCCAGCAGCTTAAGTGGGACTAGGCAGTATTTT. Using reference TRBV7-2 and TRBJ2-3 for the parts outside the CDR3, the full variable domain is GAGVSQSPSNKVTEKGKDVELRCDPISGHTALYWYRQSLGQGLEFLIYFQGNSAPDKSGLPSDRFSAERTGGSVSTLTIQRTQQEDSAVYLCASSLSGTRQYFGPGTRLTVL.

V usage is TRBV29-1 and J usage is TRBJ2-5; no reliable D call. This CDR3 is built from 13 residues. From germline, CDR1 is SQVTM and CDR2 ANQGSEA. V was pared by 7 bases and J by 1 base, with 13 bases between. Written as DNA, the CDR3 is TGCAGCGCCAGTTTATGGTCCCAAGAGACCCAGTACTTC. Encoded protein: CSASLWSQETQYF.

Remarks on this clonotype: One end of the junction varies from germline; a read error may be responsible. The chain joins TRBV9 to TRBJ2-7; the match to TRBD1 covers 7 bases. The CDR3 runs to 13 residues. The germline V gene has CDR1 SGDLS and CDR2 YYNGEE. CDR3 DNA: TGTGCCAGCAGCGCTCATCAGACGGGACAGTTAGACTTC. As protein: CASSAHQTGQLDF.

The table lists this clonotype with many counts. The J gene is TRBJ2-7, the V gene TRBV7-8; D is unclear. The V gene lost 5 bases and the J gene lost 0 bases, with 17 bases spanning the gap. CDR3 length equals 16 residues. CDR1 is SGHVS and CDR2 is FQNEAQ in the germline V gene. The CDR3 bases are TGTGCCAGCAGCCAAGTTTTCGGCAGGAGCTCCTACGAGCAGTACGTC. As protein: CASSQVFGRSSYEQYV.

The rearrangement uses TRBV15 and TRBJ2-5; 8 nucleotides align to TRBD1. The germline V gene encodes CDR1 LNHNV and CDR2 YYDKDF (reference sequence). The CDR3 consists of 14 residues. V was clipped by 1 base and J by 5 bases; unmatched bases: 3. The CDR3 sequence: CATSRAGGWETQYF. The CDR3, as DNA: TGTGCCACCAGCAGAGCAGGGGGCTGGGAGACCCAGTACTTC.

This clonotype was counted many times. The rearrangement uses TRBV15 and TRBJ2-1, with D possibly matching TRBD2 (6 bases). Deletions cut 1 base from V and 5 bases from J, with 15 bases between. Germline CDR1 is LNHNV and CDR2 is YYDKDF (reference sequence). The CDR3 consists of 16 residues. The CDR3 region is CATSRGTSPINNEQFF. CDR3 in DNA: TGTGCCACCAGCAGAGGTACTAGCCCGATTAACAATGAGCAGTTCTTC.

This clonotype came up a few times. The chain carries TRBV7-8 and TRBJ2-6, with TRBD1 matching 10 bases. The V and J ends lost 1 base and 3 bases, in that order; junction bases with no gene match: 12. Looked up from germline, CDR1 is SGHVS and CDR2 is FQNEAQ. The CDR3 totals 20 residues. CDR3 sequence: CASSLELRDRGLFGANVLTF. In DNA, the CDR3 is TGTGCCAGCAGCTTAGAACTAAGGGACAGGGGTCTTTTTGGGGCCAACGTCCTGACTTTC.

The gene calls are TRBV5-8 and TRBJ2-1, with 8 bases identical to TRBD1. This CDR3 is 12 amino acids long. Germline trimming cut 4 bases from V and 8 bases from J; bases unmatched to any gene: 2. CDR1 SGHTS and CDR2 YDEGEE come from the germline V gene. CDR3 DNA sequence: TGTGCCAGCAGCCCGGACAGGGATGAGCAGTTCTTC. Protein: CASSPDRDEQFF.

This clonotype was seen ten or more times. This rearrangement joins TRBV5-5 to TRBJ2-3, with unresolved D. The CDR3 runs 13 residues. The ends were cut back, 1 base at V and 5 bases at J, with 8 bases in the middle. Germline lookup yields CDR1 SGHKS and CDR2 YYEKEE (reference sequence). The CDR3 reads CASSLLWGDTQYF. Here the CDR3 DNA reads TGTGCCAGCAGCTTGCTATGGGGAGATACGCAGTATTTT.

This chain connects TRBV28 to TRBJ1-6, with 12 bases lining up with TRBD1. Looked up from germline, CDR1 is MDHEN and CDR2 is SYDVKM. After removal of 6 bases from V and 8 bases from J, the junction contained 14 bases not matched to a gene. CDR3 length: 18 residues. The CDR3 sequence is CASRPFLLRDRGHSPLHF. CDR3 coding DNA: TGTGCCAGCAGGCCCTTTTTATTGCGGGACAGGGGGCATTCACCCCTCCACTTT.

This chain uses TRBV20-1 with TRBJ1-5, with a weak D call TRBD1 (6 bases). This CDR3 is built from 15 residues. CDR1 and CDR2 (germline): DFQATT, SNEGSKA (reference sequence). V was cut by 5 bases and J by 0 bases, with 14 bases left in between. In DNA form, the CDR3 reads TGCAGTGCTCCTCCCAGGGGTTATAGCAATCAGCCCCAGCATTTT. It codes for CSAPPRGYSNQPQHF.

The chain has TRBV25-1 and TRBJ2-1, with D perhaps given as TRBD1 or TRBD2 (6 bases each). Deletions cut 4 bases from V and 8 bases from J, with 30 bases between. Per the germline V gene, CDR1 is MGHDK and CDR2 is SYGVNS. There are 19 residues in the CDR3. This chain's CDR3 is CASSGYEGSTGLWRDEQFF. As DNA, the CDR3 is TGTGCCAGCAGTGGGTACGAAGGCTCGACAGGACTCTGGAGGGATGAGCAGTTCTTC.

This clonotype was recorded many times. V and J are TRBV7-9 and TRBJ1-1; no firm D call. V lost 2 bases and J 7 bases, leaving 8 bases between the germline ends. The CDR3 is 12 amino acids. Germline V gives CDR1 SEHNR, CDR2 FQNEAQ (reference sequence). The CDR3 loop is CASSLRPREAFF. CDR3 coding DNA: TGTGCCAGCAGCTTAAGGCCCCGTGAAGCTTTCTTT.

There are a few counts of this clonotype. The genes are TRBV27 and TRBJ1-4; no firm D call. Germline values: CDR1 MNHEY, CDR2 SMNVEV (reference sequence). Trimming took off 2 bases at V and 8 bases at J, with 9 bases between the two ends. This CDR3 contains 13 residues. This chain's CDR3 is CASSLGVGEKLFF. The CDR3 DNA reads TGTGCCAGCAGTTTAGGGGTCGGAGAAAAACTGTTTTTT. The full variable domain, completed using reference TRBV27 and TRBJ1-4, is EAQVTQNPRYLITVTGKKLTVTCSQNMNHEYMSWYRQDPGLGLRQIYYSMNVEVTDKGDVPEGYKVSRKEKRNFPLILESPSPNQTSLYFCASSLGVGEKLFFGSGTQLSVL.

The chain employs TRBV19 and TRBJ1-5; D is possibly TRBD1 (5 bases). This CDR3 has 12 residues. Trimming cost V 6 bases and J 7 bases, with 10 bases left between them. Germline lookup yields CDR1 LNHDA and CDR2 SQIVND (reference sequence). CDR3: CASSRRDQPQHF. CDR3 bases: TGTGCCAGTAGCAGGCGGGACCAGCCCCAGCATTTT.

A few counts support this clonotype. The V call is TRBV11-2, the J call TRBJ2-1, with 7 bases that match TRBD2. Germline CDR1 is SGHAT and CDR2 is FQNNGV. After removal of 5 bases from V and 9 bases from J, the junction contained 16 bases not matched to a gene. The CDR3 is 16 residues long. In DNA form, the CDR3 reads TGTGCCAGCAGCCCGAGGCCCAGCGGGAAAATCAGTGAGCAGTTCTTC. Its translation is CASSPRPSGKISEQFF.

This clonotype was counted many times. The rearrangement uses TRBV20-1 and TRBJ2-3; 14 bases fit TRBD2. This CDR3 is 15 amino acids long. Germline V gives CDR1 DFQATT, CDR2 SNEGSKA (reference sequence). J was trimmed by 6 bases and V by 5 bases; bases with no gene match: 7. CDR3 DNA sequence: TGCAGTGCTTTGGGACTAGCGGGAGTATATGATACGCAGTATTTT. It translates to CSALGLAGVYDTQYF.

In its sample, this clonotype was seen many times. The chain combines TRBV6-5 with TRBJ2-7; the D call may be TRBD1 or TRBD2 (5 bases each). From germline, CDR1 is MNHEY and CDR2 SVGAGI. Between the trimmed V and J ends, which lost 0 bases and 4 bases, there was a span of 7 bases. The CDR3 runs 13 residues. The CDR3 loop reads CASSYSRGYEQYV. The CDR3 bases are TGTGCCAGCAGTTACTCGAGGGGATACGAGCAGTACGTC.